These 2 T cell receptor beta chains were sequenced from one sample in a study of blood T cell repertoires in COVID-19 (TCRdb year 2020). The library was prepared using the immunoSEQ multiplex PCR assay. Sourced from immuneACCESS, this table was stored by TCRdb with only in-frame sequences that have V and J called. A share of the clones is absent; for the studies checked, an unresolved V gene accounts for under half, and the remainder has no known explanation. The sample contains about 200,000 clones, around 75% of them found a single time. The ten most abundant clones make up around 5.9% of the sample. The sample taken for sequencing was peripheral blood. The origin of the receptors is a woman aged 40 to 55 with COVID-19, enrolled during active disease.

CDR3 protein: CASSFGQSSNQPQHF. The CDR3 DNA follows: TGTGCCAGCAGCTTCGGACAGTCTAGCAATCAGCCCCAGCATTTT. The V and J genes are TRBV5-5 and TRBJ1-5; weak D call: TRBD1 (6 bases). This CDR3 spans 15 amino acids. Looked up from germline, CDR1 is SGHKS and CDR2 is YYEKEE (reference sequence). V lost 2 bases to trimming and J lost 0 bases, with 9 bases between them.

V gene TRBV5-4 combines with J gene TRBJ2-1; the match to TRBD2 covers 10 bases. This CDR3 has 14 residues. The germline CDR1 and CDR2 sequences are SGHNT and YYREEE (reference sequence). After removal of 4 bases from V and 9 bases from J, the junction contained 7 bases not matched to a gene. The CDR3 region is CASSIGTSDGEQFF. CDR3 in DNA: TGTGCCAGCAGCATCGGGACTAGCGATGGTGAGCAGTTCTTC.